The 18 T cell receptor beta chains in this list originate from one sample, sequenced in a study of T cell repertoires in cytomegalovirus infection. One entry per CDR3 protein, called by TCRdb with MiXCR from the reads. The sample shows roughly 280,000 distinct CDR3 sequences, over 8% of them seen only once. The sample consisted of PBMCs. All receptors come from a human donor in good health (CMV status not recorded). Some clones in this sample may be carry-over from other donors' samples.

This clonotype was picked up many times. The chain combines TRBV7-2 with TRBJ2-7; D is unclear. V was trimmed by 5 bases and J by 4 bases, leaving 15 bases between them. Per germline, CDR1 SGHTA and CDR2 FQGNSA. CDR3 length: 14 amino acids. The CDR3 DNA sequence: TGTGCCAGCAGCCCCCGCAGGACGGGTTACGAGCAGTACTTC. Translated, it gives CASSPRRTGYEQYF.

In this sample, this clonotype turned up many times. The chain is built from TRBV7-2 and TRBJ2-7, with D unresolved. This CDR3 has 15 residues. The V and J ends lost 2 bases and 5 bases respectively, with 16 bases between them. Germline CDR1 reads SGHTA; CDR2 reads FQGNSA. In DNA, the CDR3 is TGTGCCAGCAGCTTAATTGTCGGAGAGGAGCACGAGCAGTACTTC. This gives the protein CASSLIVGEEHEQYF. The full variable domain, completed using reference TRBV7-2 and TRBJ2-7, is GAGVSQSPSNKVTEKGKDVELRCDPISGHTALYWYRQSLGQGLEFLIYFQGNSAPDKSGLPSDRFSAERTGGSVSTLTIQRTQQEDSAVYLCASSLIVGEEHEQYFGPGTRLTVT.

The V call is TRBV7-2, the J call TRBJ2-1, with D possibly matching TRBD1 (5 bases). The ends were cut back, 6 bases at V and 3 bases at J, with 15 bases in the middle. The CDR3 is made up of 15 amino acids. Germline CDR1 reads SGHTA; CDR2 reads FQGNSA. CDR3 DNA: TGTGCCAGCAGGCCGATCGGCAGGGACTACAATGAGCAGTTCTTC. It encodes CASRPIGRDYNEQFF. The entire variable domain, with the rest obtained from reference TRBV7-2 and TRBJ2-1, is as follows: GAGVSQSPSNKVTEKGKDVELRCDPISGHTALYWYRQSLGQGLEFLIYFQGNSAPDKSGLPSDRFSAERTGGSVSTLTIQRTQQEDSAVYLCASRPIGRDYNEQFFGPGTRLTVL.

This clonotype was counted only a few times. The chain uses TRBV19 and TRBJ1-2; D is uncertain. The CDR3 spans 18 residues. V dropped 7 bases and J dropped 4 bases, with 28 bases sitting between them. Germline V gives CDR1 LNHDA, CDR2 SQIVND (reference sequence). CDR3 residues: CASNSGRPPQNNIYGYTF. CDR3 coding DNA: TGTGCCAGTAACTCGGGTCGGCCCCCACAGAATAATATCTATGGCTACACCTTC. Full variable domain (rest looked up from reference TRBV19 and TRBJ1-2): DGGITQSPKYLFRKEGQNVTLSCEQNLNHDAMYWYRQDPGQGLRLIYYSQIVNDFQKGDIAEGYSVSREKKESFPLTVTSAQKNPTAFYLCASNSGRPPQNNIYGYTFGSGTRLTVV.

Only a few counts were recorded for this clonotype. The chain uses TRBV2 and TRBJ2-3; no clear D gene. In germline, CDR1 is SNHLY, CDR2 FYNNEI. Trimming cost V 2 bases and J 2 bases, with 11 bases left between them. This CDR3 has 15 amino acids. The CDR3, as DNA: TGTGCCAGCAGTGAAAGTGGTTATACCACAGATACGCAGTATTTT. The encoded protein is CASSESGYTTDTQYF.

The J gene is TRBJ2-2, the V gene TRBV7-6; the match to TRBD2 covers 7 bases. V lost 5 bases and J lost 4; bases outside the gene matches: 10. Germline V gene data show CDR1 as SGHVS and CDR2 as FNYEAQ. This CDR3 spans 16 amino acids. In DNA, the CDR3 is TGTGCCAGCAGCCCGCAAGCGGGAATAAGCACCGGGGAGCTGTTTTTT. This gives the protein CASSPQAGISTGELFF.

The chain couples TRBV10-3 to TRBJ2-2; TRBD1 is a possible D gene (6 bases). Germline assignment: CDR1 ENHRY and CDR2 SYGVKD. Trimming took off 2 bases at V and 4 bases at J, with 8 bases between the two ends. CDR3 length: 14 residues. CDR3 nucleotides: TGTGCCATCAGTGAGGCAGGGGCCACCGGGGAGCTGTTTTTT. Protein product: CAISEAGATGELFF.

Many counts were recorded for this clonotype. V is TRBV12-3 or TRBV12-4 and J is TRBJ1-2; D is ambiguous. Between the trimmed V and J ends, which lost 7 bases and 4 bases, there was a span of 16 bases. The length of the CDR3 is 14 residues. The CDR3 DNA reads as TGTGCCAGCATCCCGGCACACCGTCCCTATGGCTACACCTTC. Protein: CASIPAHRPYGYTF.

This clonotype was recorded at least ten times. The chain recombines TRBV12-3 or TRBV12-4 with TRBJ1-1; TRBD1 agrees at 8 bases. J was trimmed by 4 bases and V by 3 bases; bases with no gene match: 7. The CDR3 runs 15 residues. The CDR3 loop is CASSFRGRVTTEAFF. CDR3 coding DNA: TGTGCCAGCAGTTTCAGGGGGCGGGTGACCACTGAAGCTTTCTTT.

The V gene is TRBV3-1, the J gene TRBJ1-6, with D hard to call. V shed 1 base and J shed 0 bases, with 7 bases lying between them. CDR1 LGHDT and CDR2 YNNKEL come from the germline V gene (reference sequence). This CDR3 comprises 16 residues. DNA of the CDR3: TGTGCCAGCAGCCAAGGTTTGAGCTCCTATAATTCACCCCTCCACTTT. Its protein product is CASSQGLSSYNSPLHF.

About this clonotype itself: A single base separates this from a much larger clone, so it may be a read error. V usage is TRBV6-2 or TRBV6-3 and J usage is TRBJ1-5; TRBD1 matches 8 bases. Trimming took 6 bases from V and 2 from J; bases not matched to a gene: 18. The length of the CDR3 is 19 residues. Germline V lookup: CDR1 MNHEY, CDR2 SVGEGT. The CDR3 region is CASRLFDRGGGSGNQPQHF. The CDR3 DNA is TGTGCCAGCAGGCTATTCGACAGGGGCGGCGGGAGCGGCAATCAGCCCCAGCATTTT.

This clonotype was seen repeatedly, ten times or more. This chain uses TRBV11-2 with TRBJ2-7, with TRBD1 as a possible D gene (6 bases). CDR3 length: 15 residues. With 4 bases removed from V and 3 bases from J, the gap between germline ends came to 16 bases. Germline loops: CDR1 SGHAT, CDR2 FQNNGV. The CDR3 nucleotides read TGTGCCAGCAGCTCCGGACAGATGGGCCGCTACGAGCAGTACTTC. Its protein product is CASSSGQMGRYEQYF.

This clonotype was picked up many times. The J gene is TRBJ2-6, the V gene TRBV28; no clear D gene. Between the trimmed V and J ends, which lost 3 bases and 0 bases, there was a span of 6 bases. CDR1 and CDR2 from the germline V gene are MDHEN and SYDVKM. The CDR3 has 15 residues. The CDR3 DNA sequence: TGTGCCAGCAGTTTGGAGACCTCTGGGGCCAACGTCCTGACTTTC. Protein: CASSLETSGANVLTF.

This clonotype has ten or more counts. The chain uses TRBV5-1 and TRBJ1-6; D not resolved. The V end was cut by 5 bases, the J end by 6 bases, with 12 bases between. The CDR3 spans 14 residues. Germline CDR1 is SGHRS and CDR2 is YFSETQ. CDR3 bases: TGCGCCAGCAGACGAGAAGGAGGTAATTCACCCCTCCACTTT. This sequence encodes CASRREGGNSPLHF.

The sample holds many counts of this clonotype. This chain uses TRBV7-2 with TRBJ2-7, with 7 bases identical to TRBD2. Germline V gives CDR1 SGHTA, CDR2 FQGNSA. This CDR3 is 13 amino acids long. V lost 5 bases, J lost 7 bases, and 8 bases stayed unmatched. The CDR3 reads CASSPVGGGEQYF. The CDR3 DNA reads as TGTGCCAGCAGCCCCGTCGGGGGAGGGGAGCAGTACTTC.

The table lists this clonotype with many counts. This sequence joins TRBV6-2 or TRBV6-3 and TRBJ1-1; unclear D gene. Trimming took off 6 bases at V and 3 bases at J, with 8 bases between the two ends. The CDR3 is 12 amino acids. The V gene's germline CDR1 is MNHEY and CDR2 SVGEGT. CDR3 sequence: CASSSQYTEAFF. CDR3 bases: TGTGCCAGCAGCTCACAGTACACTGAAGCTTTCTTT.

This chain joins TRBV28 and TRBJ1-5, with 8 bases identical to TRBD1. This CDR3 is 13 amino acids long. The trim removed 8 bases at V and 7 bases at J, leaving 7 bases unmatched. From germline, CDR1 is MDHEN and CDR2 SYDVKM. The chain's CDR3 is CASHDRGKQPQHF. For the CDR3, the DNA is TGTGCCAGCCACGACAGGGGAAAGCAGCCCCAGCATTTT.

In its sample, this clonotype was seen many times. The chain employs TRBV6-6 and TRBJ1-6; 9 positions agree with TRBD1. The CDR3 has 14 residues. Trimming took 6 bases from V and 8 from J; bases not matched to a gene: 5. Germline V CDR1 and CDR2: MNHNY, SVGAGI (reference sequence). CDR3 coding DNA: TGTGCCAGCAGACCGGGACAGGGCGATTCACCCCTCCACTTT. It encodes CASRPGQGDSPLHF.